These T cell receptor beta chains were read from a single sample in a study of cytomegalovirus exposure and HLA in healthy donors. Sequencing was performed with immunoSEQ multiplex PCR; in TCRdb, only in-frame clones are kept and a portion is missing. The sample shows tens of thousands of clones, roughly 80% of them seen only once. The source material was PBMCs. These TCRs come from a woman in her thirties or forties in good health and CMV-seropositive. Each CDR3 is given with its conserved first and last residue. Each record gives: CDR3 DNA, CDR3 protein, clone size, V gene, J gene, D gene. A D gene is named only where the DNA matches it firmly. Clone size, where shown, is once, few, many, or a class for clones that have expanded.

CDR3 DNA: TGTGCCAGTAGTATCCGGGACATAATTTCTGGAAACACCATATATTTT; CDR3 protein: CASSIRDIISGNTIYF; clone size: .; V gene: TRBV19; J gene: TRBJ1-3; D gene: .
CDR3 DNA: TGTGCCAGCAGTTCGGACTTAATCCTTTATGGCTACACCTTC; CDR3 protein: CASSSDLILYGYTF; clone size: once; V gene: TRBV6-6; J gene: TRBJ1-2; D gene: .
CDR3 DNA: TGTGCCAGCAGGCGGACAGGGATCGATAGCACAGATACGCGGTATTTT; CDR3 protein: CASRRTGIDSTDTRYF; clone size: .; V gene: TRBV7-2; J gene: TRBJ2-3; D gene: TRBD1
CDR3 DNA: TGCGCCAGCAGCCCGGGGGGCCAGGGACTCATGAACACTGAAGCTTTCTTT; CDR3 protein: CASSPGGQGLMNTEAFF; clone size: .; V gene: TRBV4-3; J gene: TRBJ1-1; D gene: .
CDR3 DNA: TGTGCCAGCTCCCCGTGGGGGACAGGGCTGTTTGGCTACACCTTC; CDR3 protein: CASSPWGTGLFGYTF; clone size: .; V gene: TRBV18; J gene: TRBJ1-2; D gene: TRBD1
CDR3 DNA: TGTGCCAGTAGTATTGCCGGAGAGACCCAGTACTTC; CDR3 protein: CASSIAGETQYF; clone size: .; V gene: TRBV19; J gene: TRBJ2-5; D gene: .
CDR3 DNA: TGTGCCAGCAGCTTAAATCCCCAGGGCACTGAAGCTTTCTTT; CDR3 protein: CASSLNPQGTEAFF; clone size: .; V gene: TRBV5-6; J gene: TRBJ1-1; D gene: .
CDR3 DNA: TGTGCCTGGTCGGGACAGGGTCTATCGGGAAACACCATATATTTT; CDR3 protein: CAWSGQGLSGNTIYF; clone size: .; V gene: TRBV30; J gene: TRBJ1-3; D gene: TRBD1
CDR3 DNA: TGTGCCAGCAGCCCCGGCAGGTCGAATGAGCAGTTCTTC; CDR3 protein: CASSPGRSNEQFF; clone size: .; V gene: TRBV11-3; J gene: TRBJ2-1; D gene: .
CDR3 DNA: TGCGCCAGCAGCTTGGTTCAGGATGGCTATGGCTACACCTTC; CDR3 protein: CASSLVQDGYGYTF; clone size: .; V gene: TRBV5-1; J gene: TRBJ1-2; D gene: .
CDR3 DNA: TGTGCCAGCAGCTCGGACGGAGGGTATGGCTACACCTTC; CDR3 protein: CASSSDGGYGYTF; clone size: .; V gene: TRBV5-4; J gene: TRBJ1-2; D gene: .
CDR3 DNA: TGTGCCTGGAGTCGGGGCGGGGGGGAGTCAGATACGCAGTATTTT; CDR3 protein: CAWSRGGGESDTQYF; clone size: .; V gene: TRBV30; J gene: TRBJ2-3; D gene: TRBD2
CDR3 DNA: TGTGCCAGCAGCTTGGGGAGCACGGGCACAGATACGCAGTATTTT; CDR3 protein: CASSLGSTGTDTQYF; clone size: few; V gene: TRBV5-4; J gene: TRBJ2-3; D gene: .
CDR3 DNA: TGTGCCAGTAGTATACCGACGGACAGGGCAGTCTCTCCACATGGCTACACCTTC; CDR3 protein: CASSIPTDRAVSPHGYTF; clone size: .; V gene: TRBV19; J gene: TRBJ1-2; D gene: TRBD1
CDR3 DNA: TGTGCCATCAGTGAGGTAGTCTATGGCTACACCTTC; CDR3 protein: CAISEVVYGYTF; clone size: once; V gene: TRBV10-3; J gene: TRBJ1-2; D gene: .
CDR3 DNA: TGTGCCAGCACTCAGACAGGGAACTATGGCTACACCTTC; CDR3 protein: CASTQTGNYGYTF; clone size: once; V gene: TRBV27; J gene: TRBJ1-2; D gene: TRBD1
CDR3 DNA: TGTGCCAGCAGGACCTTGGAGGGGTCCTACAATGAGCAGTTCTTC; CDR3 protein: CASRTLEGSYNEQFF; clone size: .; V gene: TRBV2; J gene: TRBJ2-1; D gene: .
CDR3 DNA: TGTGCCATCGGGGGACTAGCGGGGGGGAGGGATGAGCAGTTCTTC; CDR3 protein: CAIGGLAGGRDEQFF; clone size: .; V gene: TRBV10-3; J gene: TRBJ2-1; D gene: TRBD2
CDR3 DNA: TGTGCCAGCAGCCCCGAAGGGTCTCCGGGGGGGGTATCTAATGAGCAGTTCTTC; CDR3 protein: CASSPEGSPGGVSNEQFF; clone size: few; V gene: TRBV13; J gene: TRBJ2-1; D gene: TRBD2
CDR3 DNA: TGTGCCAGCACCCTTTATCCGGGGTATCAGCCCCAGCATTTT; CDR3 protein: CASTLYPGYQPQHF; clone size: few; V gene: TRBV27; J gene: TRBJ1-5; D gene: .
CDR3 DNA: TGTGCCAGCGGTGACAGGGGGGTGAATCAGCCCCAGCATTTT; CDR3 protein: CASGDRGVNQPQHF; clone size: once; V gene: TRBV6-1; J gene: TRBJ1-5; D gene: TRBD1
CDR3 DNA: TGCGCCAGCAGCTTAACTTTTGGACAGGGGATCACAGATACGCAGTATTTT; CDR3 protein: CASSLTFGQGITDTQYF; clone size: .; V gene: TRBV5-1; J gene: TRBJ2-3; D gene: TRBD1
CDR3 DNA: TGTGCCAGCTCACCAGACAGGGGATATGGGGCCAACGTCCTGACTTTC; CDR3 protein: CASSPDRGYGANVLTF; clone size: .; V gene: TRBV18; J gene: TRBJ2-6; D gene: TRBD1
CDR3 DNA: TGTGCCAGCAGCACCGGGACAGGGGAAGTTGGCAATCAGCCCCAGCATTTT; CDR3 protein: CASSTGTGEVGNQPQHF; clone size: .; V gene: TRBV5-8; J gene: TRBJ1-5; D gene: TRBD1
CDR3 DNA: TGCAGCGGTCAAACAGGAAACATTCAGTACTTC; CDR3 protein: CSGQTGNIQYF; clone size: .; V gene: TRBV29-1; J gene: TRBJ2-4; D gene: .
CDR3 DNA: TGTGCCAGTAGATCCCGGGGGGCAGGAGATACGCAGTATTTT; CDR3 protein: CASRSRGAGDTQYF; clone size: .; V gene: TRBV19; J gene: TRBJ2-3; D gene: .
CDR3 DNA: TGTGCCAGCAGCCCCGACACGAACACCGGGGAGCTGTTTTTT; CDR3 protein: CASSPDTNTGELFF; clone size: once; V gene: TRBV5-4; J gene: TRBJ2-2; D gene: .
CDR3 DNA: TGCGCCAGCAGCGCCCCCGACTTGACAGGGGTCGGCTACACCTTC; CDR3 protein: CASSAPDLTGVGYTF; clone size: .; V gene: TRBV5-1; J gene: TRBJ1-2; D gene: TRBD1
CDR3 DNA: TGTGCCAGCAGCTTAGAGGGGCAAAATTCACCCCTCCACTTT; CDR3 protein: CASSLEGQNSPLHF; clone size: .; V gene: TRBV7-9; J gene: TRBJ1-6; D gene: .
CDR3 DNA: TGTGCCAGCTCGTCCCGGGAAACTGAAGCTTTCTTT; CDR3 protein: CASSSRETEAFF; clone size: .; V gene: TRBV18; J gene: TRBJ1-1; D gene: .
CDR3 DNA: TGTGCCAGCAGTTACAATCGGGGTTTAAGCACTGAAGCTTTCTTT; CDR3 protein: CASSYNRGLSTEAFF; clone size: .; V gene: TRBV6-6; J gene: TRBJ1-1; D gene: .
CDR3 DNA: TGTGCCAGCAGCTTGCGGACAGGGGGTGTCTACAATGAGCAGTTCTTC; CDR3 protein: CASSLRTGGVYNEQFF; clone size: .; V gene: TRBV5-4; J gene: TRBJ2-1; D gene: TRBD1
CDR3 DNA: TGTGCCAGCACCCTCGAAGGGGGCATGAACACTGAAGCTTTCTTT; CDR3 protein: CASTLEGGMNTEAFF; clone size: few; V gene: TRBV6-5; J gene: TRBJ1-1; D gene: TRBD1
CDR3 DNA: TGTGCCAGCAGTTCCCAGACGACAAGCGGGGGATTCGACGAGCAGTACTTC; CDR3 protein: CASSSQTTSGGFDEQYF; clone size: .; V gene: TRBV28; J gene: TRBJ2-7; D gene: TRBD2
CDR3 DNA: TGTGCCAGCAGTCCGGACAGAAATAAACTAGCCAAAAACATTCAGTACTTC; CDR3 protein: CASSPDRNKLAKNIQYF; clone size: .; V gene: TRBV27; J gene: TRBJ2-4; D gene: .
CDR3 DNA: TGCGCCAGCAGCCAGGGACAGGGCGGCTATGGCTACACCTTC; CDR3 protein: CASSQGQGGYGYTF; clone size: .; V gene: TRBV4-1; J gene: TRBJ1-2; D gene: TRBD1
CDR3 DNA: TGCGCCAGCAGCTTCGGCGGGGGGGAAGAGACTCAGTACTTC; CDR3 protein: CASSFGGGEETQYF; clone size: .; V gene: TRBV5-1; J gene: TRBJ2-5; D gene: TRBD2
CDR3 DNA: TGTGCCAGCAGCTTAGGCCCTGACAGGCGACAAGAGACCCAGTACTTC; CDR3 protein: CASSLGPDRRQETQYF; clone size: .; V gene: TRBV13; J gene: TRBJ2-5; D gene: .
CDR3 DNA: TGTGCCAGTAGTATAGATTGGACAAGCACTGAAGCTTTCTTT; CDR3 protein: CASSIDWTSTEAFF; clone size: .; V gene: TRBV19; J gene: TRBJ1-1; D gene: .
CDR3 DNA: TGTGCCTGGAGTCGTGAGGGTGGTCAGCCCCAGCATTTT; CDR3 protein: CAWSREGGQPQHF; clone size: few; V gene: TRBV30; J gene: TRBJ1-5; D gene: .
CDR3 DNA: TGTGCCTGGAGTGTACTTGAGTCGGGGAACTATGGCTACACCTTC; CDR3 protein: CAWSVLESGNYGYTF; clone size: .; V gene: TRBV30; J gene: TRBJ1-2; D gene: .
CDR3 DNA: TGTGCCAGCAGCTTCTCCCCCACAGGGGTCACCGAGCAGTTCTTC; CDR3 protein: CASSFSPTGVTEQFF; clone size: few; V gene: TRBV11-3; J gene: TRBJ2-1; D gene: TRBD1
CDR3 DNA: TGTGCCTGGAGGGGACTAGCAGGAAATGAGCAGTTCTTC; CDR3 protein: CAWRGLAGNEQFF; clone size: .; V gene: TRBV30; J gene: TRBJ2-1; D gene: TRBD2
CDR3 DNA: TGTGCCAGCAGCTTAGGGACAGGGGCAGGCCAAGAGACCCAGTACTTC; CDR3 protein: CASSLGTGAGQETQYF; clone size: .; V gene: TRBV7-9; J gene: TRBJ2-5; D gene: TRBD1
CDR3 DNA: TGTGCCAGTAGTGGGGGCGCGGGGGGTCAGCCCCAGCATTTT; CDR3 protein: CASSGGAGGQPQHF; clone size: .; V gene: TRBV19; J gene: TRBJ1-5; D gene: .
CDR3 DNA: TGTGCCAGCAGCTTCGGGGGGGAAGATACGCAGTATTTT; CDR3 protein: CASSFGGEDTQYF; clone size: .; V gene: TRBV5-6; J gene: TRBJ2-3; D gene: TRBD2
CDR3 DNA: TGTGCCAGCAGCTTAGAAGGAGGGGCTGGAAACACCATATATTTT; CDR3 protein: CASSLEGGAGNTIYF; clone size: .; V gene: TRBV11-2; J gene: TRBJ1-3; D gene: .
CDR3 DNA: TGTGCCAGCAGCGTAGGAGCGGGGGGGCACAATGAGCAGTTCTTC; CDR3 protein: CASSVGAGGHNEQFF; clone size: .; V gene: TRBV9; J gene: TRBJ2-1; D gene: TRBD2